The 25 T cell receptor beta chains reported below all come from one sample, sequenced in a study of CD8 T cells in Susac syndrome. Reverse transcription of roughly 0.45 to 1 ug RNA was performed with random hexamers. TCRdb re-derived calls from the immunoSEQ multiplex PCR reads in MiXCR, one entry per CDR3 protein. The repertoire holds approximately 53,000 distinct CDR3 sequences, with 90% to 95% as singletons. Input material: CD8+ T cells from PBMCs. All receptors derive from a human donor with multiple sclerosis.

J is TRBJ2-7 and V is TRBV10-3; D is unresolved. The CDR3 spans 15 residues. V shed 7 bases and J shed 0 bases, with 16 bases lying between them. Germline CDR1 and CDR2: ENHRY and SYGVKD. CDR3 sequence (DNA): TGTGCCATCAAGTATGGTGGGCAGAACTCCTACGAGCAGTACTTC. Translating it yields CAIKYGGQNSYEQYF.

V is TRBV20-1 and J is TRBJ2-7, with D perhaps TRBD2 (6 bases). Germline V lookup: CDR1 DFQATT, CDR2 SNEGSKA (reference sequence). Trimming took 0 bases from V and 0 from J, leaving 12 bases between them. CDR3 size: 15 residues. CDR3 residues: CSARDPAGSSYEQYF. CDR3 bases: TGCAGTGCTAGAGATCCGGCGGGGTCCTCCTACGAGCAGTACTTC.

The rearrangement joins TRBV4-1 to TRBJ2-7; D is ambiguous. This CDR3 comprises 14 residues. V lost 4 bases to trimming and J lost 2 bases, with 12 bases between them. Germline V gene data show CDR1 as MGHRA and CDR2 as YSYEKL. The CDR3 DNA reads TGCGCCAGCAGCCTGAAAGACAAGGCCTACGAGCAGTACTTC. This encodes CASSLKDKAYEQYF.

The chain has TRBV5-4 and TRBJ2-1, with 9 bases aligning to TRBD1. The CDR3 spans 14 residues. CDR1 and CDR2 from the germline V gene are SGHNT and YYREEE (reference sequence). J gave up 6 bases and V 5 bases, and 6 bases lay outside the gene matches. The CDR3 region has the DNA TGTGCCAGCAGGGGGACAGGGCATCCCAATGAGCAGTTCTTC. Translation gives CASRGTGHPNEQFF.

J is TRBJ1-6 and V is TRBV6-5, with D perhaps matching TRBD1 (5 bases). V dropped 10 bases and J dropped 9 bases, with 16 bases sitting between them. There are 13 residues in the CDR3. The germline V gene encodes CDR1 MNHEY and CDR2 SVGAGI. For the CDR3, the DNA is TGTGCCACCGCAACGAATAGGGGTTCACCCCTCCACTTT. It specifies CATATNRGSPLHF.

The V gene is TRBV2, the J gene TRBJ2-5; D ambiguous. The CDR3 runs to 14 residues. Trimming took off 6 bases at V and 2 bases at J, with 13 bases between the two ends. CDR1 is SNHLY, CDR2 FYNNEI, per germline. CDR3 coding DNA: TGTGCCAGCAGGGACCCACCCATGCAAGAGACCCAGTACTTC. This translates into CASRDPPMQETQYF.

The V call is TRBV11-2, the J call TRBJ2-5; 8 bases map to TRBD2. The germline V gene encodes CDR1 SGHAT and CDR2 FQNNGV. The CDR3 is 15 amino acids. V shed 5 bases, J shed 2 bases, and the junction held 7 bases outside the gene matches. The CDR3 protein is CASSPGGRPQETQYF. The DNA for the CDR3 is TGTGCCAGCAGCCCGGGGGGGCGGCCTCAAGAGACCCAGTACTTC.

The chain couples TRBV6-1 to TRBJ2-7, with D hard to call. Germline-derived CDR1 and CDR2 are MNHNS and SASEGT. There are 15 residues in the CDR3. V dropped 3 bases and J dropped 2 bases, with 14 bases sitting between them. The DNA of the CDR3 is TGTGCCAGCAGTGAGTGGGTAGATTTACCCTACGAGCAGTACTTC. This translates into CASSEWVDLPYEQYF.

The chain couples TRBV12-3 or TRBV12-4 to TRBJ1-1; 8 positions agree with TRBD1. V lost 5 bases and J lost 7; bases outside the gene matches: 21. The CDR3 runs to 18 residues. The CDR3 nucleotides are TGTGCCAGCAGTATTCCCCGCTTCCTAGGACAGGGAATAGTTGAAGCTTTCTTT. Its protein product is CASSIPRFLGQGIVEAFF.

This chain joins TRBV4-3 and TRBJ2-7, with 8 bases aligning to TRBD1. CDR1 is LGHNA and CDR2 is YSLEER in the germline V gene. The trim removed 3 bases at V and 1 base at J, leaving 5 bases unmatched. The CDR3 extends over 15 amino acids. CDR3 nucleotide sequence: TGCGCCAGCAGCCATCAGACAGGGGATTCCTACGAGCAGTACTTC. It is translated as CASSHQTGDSYEQYF.

The chain recombines TRBV5-4 with TRBJ1-2; D unclear. Germline V gives CDR1 SGHNT, CDR2 YYREEE (reference sequence). CDR3 size: 13 residues. Trimming pared 2 bases from V and 8 bases from J, leaving 13 bases between. In DNA form, the CDR3 reads TGTGCCAGCAGCTTCCCAGGAACCGACGGCTACACCTTC. This codes for CASSFPGTDGYTF.

The count of this clonotype is one. The gene calls are TRBV5-1 and TRBJ1-4; D not resolved. Germline V gene lookup returns CDR1 SGHRS and CDR2 YFSETQ. This CDR3 region has 15 residues. V shed 2 bases and J shed 4 bases, with 12 bases lying between them. The CDR3 here is CASSLDRAFNEKLFF. The CDR3, as DNA: TGCGCCAGCAGCTTAGATAGGGCGTTTAATGAAAAACTGTTTTTT.

The V and J genes are TRBV6-5 and TRBJ2-2; D tentatively reads TRBD1 or TRBD2 (6 bases each). Germline V gives CDR1 MNHEY, CDR2 SVGAGI. This CDR3 is 16 amino acids long. Deletions cut 4 bases from V and 1 base from J, with 13 bases between. CDR3 sequence: CASSWVGGQNTGELFF. The CDR3 DNA is TGTGCCAGCAGTTGGGTCGGGGGACAGAACACCGGGGAGCTGTTTTTT.

V gene TRBV6-5 combines with J gene TRBJ2-7, with 8 bases identical to TRBD2. CDR1 is MNHEY, CDR2 SVGAGI, per germline. Germline trimming cut 0 bases from V and 3 bases from J; bases unmatched to any gene: 10. CDR3 length: 17 residues. CDR3 nucleotide sequence: TGTGCCAGCAGTTACTCGACGTTCCGGGAGGGTGTCTACGAGCAGTACTTC. Protein: CASSYSTFREGVYEQYF.

This rearrangement joins TRBV19 to TRBJ1-1, with 7 bases matching TRBD1. CDR1 is LNHDA and CDR2 is SQIVND in the germline V gene (reference sequence). The CDR3 is 14 residues long. V shed 7 bases, J shed 6 bases, and the junction held 11 bases outside the gene matches. CDR3 protein: CASKKWTGESEAFF. The DNA of the CDR3 is TGTGCCAGTAAAAAATGGACAGGCGAATCTGAAGCTTTCTTT. Filled out from reference TRBV19 and TRBJ1-1, the complete variable domain reads DGGITQSPKYLFRKEGQNVTLSCEQNLNHDAMYWYRQDPGQGLRLIYYSQIVNDFQKGDIAEGYSVSREKKESFPLTVTSAQKNPTAFYLCASKKWTGESEAFFGQGTRLTVV.

The chain is built from TRBV15 and TRBJ2-1, with D maybe TRBD1 (6 bases). From germline, CDR1 is LNHNV and CDR2 YYDKDF (reference sequence). Trimming removed 3 bases from V and 0 bases from J, with 18 bases in between. The CDR3 covers 18 residues. This CDR3 is CATSSSMSTGSSYNEQFF. CDR3 nucleotides: TGTGCCACCAGCAGTTCTATGTCGACAGGCAGCTCCTACAATGAGCAGTTCTTC.

The chain employs TRBV20-1 and TRBJ2-2; 8 positions match TRBD2. The CDR3 runs to 13 residues. V lost 7 bases, J lost 3 bases, and 4 bases stayed unmatched. CDR1 and CDR2 (germline): DFQATT, SNEGSKA (reference sequence). The CDR3 is CSVGGGDTGELFF. In DNA form, the CDR3 reads TGCAGTGTCGGGGGGGGCGACACCGGGGAGCTGTTTTTT.

This chain connects TRBV7-9 to TRBJ2-5; the D gene is possibly TRBD2 (7 bases). Looked up from germline, CDR1 is SEHNR and CDR2 is FQNEAQ (reference sequence). This CDR3 is 15 amino acids long. V shed 6 bases and J shed 5 bases, with 19 bases lying between them. The DNA of the CDR3 is TGTGCCAGCAGAATCGGCGGGGGCGAAACCGAGACCCAGTACTTC. This sequence encodes CASRIGGGETETQYF.

The sample holds a few counts of this clonotype. The rearrangement links TRBV29-1 to TRBJ2-7, with 7 bases that match TRBD1. CDR3 length equals 14 residues. The ends lost 2 bases at V and 0 bases at J; junction bases unmatched: 4. In germline, CDR1 is SQVTM, CDR2 ANQGSEA. As DNA, the CDR3 is TGCAGCGTTGAAAGACAGGGTGCCTCCTACGAGCAGTACTTC. This gives the protein CSVERQGASYEQYF.

The V gene is TRBV9, the J gene TRBJ2-5; D is unclear. The V gene lost 3 bases and the J gene lost 9 bases, with 9 bases spanning the gap. The CDR3 is 11 residues long. The V gene's germline CDR1 is SGDLS and CDR2 YYNGEE. The CDR3 loop reads CASSDLRAQYF. CDR3 sequence (DNA): TGTGCCAGCAGCGACCTTCGGGCCCAGTACTTC.

The rearrangement uses TRBV7-9 and TRBJ2-5, with D maybe TRBD1 (5 bases). Germline CDR1 reads SEHNR; CDR2 reads FQNEAQ (reference sequence). The CDR3 has 16 amino acids. V lost 0 bases and J 5 bases, leaving 16 bases between the germline ends. CDR3 DNA: TGTGCCAGCAGCTTAGCCCCGGCCAGGGAATGGGAGACCCAGTACTTC. It specifies CASSLAPAREWETQYF. Filled out from reference TRBV7-9 and TRBJ2-5, the complete variable domain reads DTGVSQNPRHKITKRGQNVTFRCDPISEHNRLYWYRQTLGQGPEFLTYFQNEAQLEKSRLLSDRFSAERPKGSFSTLEIQRTEQGDSAMYLCASSLAPAREWETQYFGPGTRLLVL.

The chain has TRBV13 and TRBJ2-3; the D is unclear. Germline lookup yields CDR1 PRHDT and CDR2 FYEKMQ (reference sequence). The CDR3 runs 14 residues. V gave up 5 bases and J gave up 3 bases, with 12 bases separating them. The CDR3 DNA is TGTGCCAGCAGCCTCGGGCCCCGGACAGATACGCAGTATTTT. Translated, it gives CASSLGPRTDTQYF.

The chain employs TRBV12-3 or TRBV12-4 and TRBJ2-2, with D possibly being TRBD1 or TRBD2 (6 bases each). This CDR3 spans 13 amino acids. The V end was cut by 6 bases, the J end by 7 bases, with 12 bases between. The DNA of the CDR3 is TGTGCCAGCAGACTAGGGGGGATCGGGGAGCTGTTTTTT. Translation: CASRLGGIGELFF.

The chain employs TRBV9 and TRBJ1-2; perhaps TRBD1 as D (6 bases). This CDR3 has 14 amino acids. Trimming removed 4 bases at V and 7 bases at J, with 17 bases between. In germline, CDR1 is SGDLS, CDR2 YYNGEE. CDR3 nucleotide sequence: TGTGCCAGCAGCCCCTGGCAGGGGAATGGTGGCTACACCTTC. It is translated as CASSPWQGNGGYTF. Full variable domain (rest looked up from reference TRBV9 and TRBJ1-2): DSGVTQTPKHLITATGQRVTLRCSPRSGDLSVYWYQQSLDQGLQFLIQYYNGEERAKGNILERFSAQQFPDLHSELNLSSLELGDSALYFCASSPWQGNGGYTFGSGTRLTVV.

V is TRBV28 and J is TRBJ2-4, with D perhaps being TRBD1 or TRBD2 (5 bases each). The germline CDR1 and CDR2 sequences are MDHEN and SYDVKM. V shed 7 bases and J shed 2 bases, with 12 bases lying between them. The CDR3 loop spans 14 amino acids. Here the CDR3 reads CASTLRGTKNIQYF. CDR3 DNA: TGTGCCAGCACCTTGAGGGGAACCAAAAACATTCAGTACTTC.